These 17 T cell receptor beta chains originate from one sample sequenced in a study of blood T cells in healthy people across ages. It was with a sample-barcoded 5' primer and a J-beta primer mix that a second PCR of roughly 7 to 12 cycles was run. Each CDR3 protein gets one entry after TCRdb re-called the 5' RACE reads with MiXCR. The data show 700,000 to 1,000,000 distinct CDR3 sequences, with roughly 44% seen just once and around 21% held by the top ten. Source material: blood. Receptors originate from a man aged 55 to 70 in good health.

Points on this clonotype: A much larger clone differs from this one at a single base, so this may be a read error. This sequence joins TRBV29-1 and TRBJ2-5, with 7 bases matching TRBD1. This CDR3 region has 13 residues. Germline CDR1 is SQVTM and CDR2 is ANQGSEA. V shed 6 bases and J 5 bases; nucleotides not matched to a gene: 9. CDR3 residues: CSVVQGTRETQYF. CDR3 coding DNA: TGCAGCGTCGTACAGGGGACGAGGGAGACCCAGTACTTC.

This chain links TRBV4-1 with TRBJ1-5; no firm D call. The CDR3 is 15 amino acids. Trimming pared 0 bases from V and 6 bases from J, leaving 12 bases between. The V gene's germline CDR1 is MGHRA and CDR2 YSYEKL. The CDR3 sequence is CASSQDQRSVQPQHF. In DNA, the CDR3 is TGCGCCAGCAGCCAAGATCAACGTTCCGTTCAGCCCCAGCATTTT.

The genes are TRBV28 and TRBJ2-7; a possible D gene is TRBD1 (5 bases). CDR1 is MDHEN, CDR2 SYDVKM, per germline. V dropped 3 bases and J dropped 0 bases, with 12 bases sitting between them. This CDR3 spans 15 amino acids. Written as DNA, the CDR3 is TGTGCCAGCAGTTTTAGGGGCAAGGGCTCCTACGAGCAGTACTTC. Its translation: CASSFRGKGSYEQYF.

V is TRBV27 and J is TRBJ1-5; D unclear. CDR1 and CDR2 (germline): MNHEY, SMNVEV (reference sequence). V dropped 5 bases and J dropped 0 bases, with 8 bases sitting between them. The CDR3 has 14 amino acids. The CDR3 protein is CASSIGSSNQPQHF. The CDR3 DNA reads TGTGCCAGCAGTATAGGGTCTAGCAATCAGCCCCAGCATTTT.

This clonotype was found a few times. For the CDR3, the DNA is TGTGCCAGCAGCCCCTACAGGGAGCCGACTGCGAACACTGAAGCTTTCTTT. Amino acid sequence: CASSPYREPTANTEAFF. J is TRBJ1-1 and V is TRBV9, with D possibly TRBD1 on 6 matching bases. The CDR3 spans 17 residues. Looked up from germline, CDR1 is SGDLS and CDR2 is YYNGEE. Trimming took off 4 bases at V and 1 base at J, with 20 bases between the two ends. The full variable domain, its missing parts supplied by reference TRBV9 and TRBJ1-1, is DSGVTQTPKHLITATGQRVTLRCSPRSGDLSVYWYQQSLDQGLQFLIQYYNGEERAKGNILERFSAQQFPDLHSELNLSSLELGDSALYFCASSPYREPTANTEAFFGQGTRLTVV.

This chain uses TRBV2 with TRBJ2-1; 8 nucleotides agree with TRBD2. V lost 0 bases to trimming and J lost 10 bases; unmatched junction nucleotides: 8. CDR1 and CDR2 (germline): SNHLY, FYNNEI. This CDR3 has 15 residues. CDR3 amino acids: CASSEALAGGREQFF. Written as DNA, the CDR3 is TGTGCCAGCAGTGAAGCGCTTGCGGGGGGCAGGGAGCAGTTCTTC.

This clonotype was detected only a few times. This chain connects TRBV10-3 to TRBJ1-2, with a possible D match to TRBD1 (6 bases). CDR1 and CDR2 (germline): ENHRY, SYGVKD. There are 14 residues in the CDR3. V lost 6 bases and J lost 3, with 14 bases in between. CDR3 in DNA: TGTGCCATCAGCCAGGGGATTACGTACTATGGCTACACCTTC. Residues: CAISQGITYYGYTF.

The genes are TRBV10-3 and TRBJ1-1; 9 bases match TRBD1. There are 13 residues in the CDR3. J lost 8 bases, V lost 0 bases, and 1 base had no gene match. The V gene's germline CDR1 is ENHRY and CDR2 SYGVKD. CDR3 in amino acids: CAISESGQGEAFF. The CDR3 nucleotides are TGTGCCATCAGTGAGTCGGGACAGGGAGAAGCTTTCTTT.

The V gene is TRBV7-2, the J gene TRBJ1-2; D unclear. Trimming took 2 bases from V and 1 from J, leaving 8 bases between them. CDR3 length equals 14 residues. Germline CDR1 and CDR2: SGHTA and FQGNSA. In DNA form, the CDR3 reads TGTGCCAGCAGCTTATATCAGCTTAACTATGGCTACACCTTC. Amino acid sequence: CASSLYQLNYGYTF.

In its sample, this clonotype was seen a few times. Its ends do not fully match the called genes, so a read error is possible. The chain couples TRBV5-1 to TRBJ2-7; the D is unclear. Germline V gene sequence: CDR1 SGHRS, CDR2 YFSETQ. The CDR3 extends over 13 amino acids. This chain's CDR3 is CASSSNTLYAQYF. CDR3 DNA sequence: TGCGCCAGCAGCTCAAACACACTCTACGCGCAGTACTTC.

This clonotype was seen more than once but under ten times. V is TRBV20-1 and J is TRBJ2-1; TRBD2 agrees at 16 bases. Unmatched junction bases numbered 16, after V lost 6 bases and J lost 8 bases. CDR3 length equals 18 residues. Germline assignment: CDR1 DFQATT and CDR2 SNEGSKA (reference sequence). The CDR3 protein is CSANTYGTSGGDRDEQFF. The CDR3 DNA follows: TGCAGTGCGAATACCTACGGGACTAGCGGGGGGGACCGGGATGAGCAGTTCTTC.

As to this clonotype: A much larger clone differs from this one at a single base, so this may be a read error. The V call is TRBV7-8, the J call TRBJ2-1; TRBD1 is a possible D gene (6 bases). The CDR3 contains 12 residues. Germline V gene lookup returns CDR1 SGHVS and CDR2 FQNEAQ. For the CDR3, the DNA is TGTGCCAGCAGCTTAGGGGACAATAAGCAGTTCTTC. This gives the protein CASSLGDNKQFF.

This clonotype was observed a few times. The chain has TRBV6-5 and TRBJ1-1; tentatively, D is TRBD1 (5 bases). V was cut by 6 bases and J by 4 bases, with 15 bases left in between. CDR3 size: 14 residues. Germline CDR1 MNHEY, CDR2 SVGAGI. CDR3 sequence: CASRSGTPRTEAFF. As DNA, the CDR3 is TGTGCCAGCAGATCCGGGACCCCGCGCACTGAAGCTTTCTTT.

The CDR3 DNA is TGCAGTGCTAGAGGCAGGTCGAAGGAAGGCGTTCGGTCACCCCTCCACTTT. Translation: CSARGRSKEGVRSPLHF. The chain carries TRBV20-1 and TRBJ1-6; D is uncertain. The CDR3 has 17 amino acids. Trimming cost V 1 base and J 10 bases, with 23 bases left between them. Germline CDR1 DFQATT, CDR2 SNEGSKA (reference sequence).

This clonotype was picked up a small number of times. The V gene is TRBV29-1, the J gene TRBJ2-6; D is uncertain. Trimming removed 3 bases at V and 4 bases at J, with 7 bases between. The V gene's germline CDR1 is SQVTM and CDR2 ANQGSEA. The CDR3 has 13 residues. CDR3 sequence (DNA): TGCAGCGTTGAGAGTTCAGGGGCCAACGTCCTGACTTTC. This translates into CSVESSGANVLTF.

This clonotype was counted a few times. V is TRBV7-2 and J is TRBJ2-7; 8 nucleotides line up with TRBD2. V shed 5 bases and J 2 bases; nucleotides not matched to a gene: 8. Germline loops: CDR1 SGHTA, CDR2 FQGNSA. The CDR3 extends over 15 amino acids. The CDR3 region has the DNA TGTGCCAGCAGCCCAAGGACTAGCCTCCCCTACGAGCAGTACTTC. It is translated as CASSPRTSLPYEQYF.

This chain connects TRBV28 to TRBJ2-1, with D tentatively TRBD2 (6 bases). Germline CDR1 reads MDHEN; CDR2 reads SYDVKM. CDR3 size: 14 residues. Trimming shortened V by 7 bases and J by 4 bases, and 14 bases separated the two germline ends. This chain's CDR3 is CASTIPGGYNEQFF. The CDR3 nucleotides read TGTGCCAGCACCATCCCCGGGGGATACAATGAGCAGTTCTTC.